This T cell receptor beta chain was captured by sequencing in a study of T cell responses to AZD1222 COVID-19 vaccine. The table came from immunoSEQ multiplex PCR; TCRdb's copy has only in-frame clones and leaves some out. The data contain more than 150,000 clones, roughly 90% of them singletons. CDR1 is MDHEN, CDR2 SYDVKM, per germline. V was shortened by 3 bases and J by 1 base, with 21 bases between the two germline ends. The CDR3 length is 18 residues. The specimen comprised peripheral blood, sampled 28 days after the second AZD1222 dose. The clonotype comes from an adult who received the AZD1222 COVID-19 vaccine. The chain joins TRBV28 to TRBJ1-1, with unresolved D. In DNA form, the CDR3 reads TGTGCCAGCAGTTTTGCTTGGACGGCCGGTGGGAGGAACACTGAAGCTTTCTTT. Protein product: CASSFAWTAGGRNTEAFF. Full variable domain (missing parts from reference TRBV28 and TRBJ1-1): DVKVTQSSRYLVKRTGEKVFLECVQDMDHENMFWYRQDPGLGLRLIYFSYDVKMKEKGDIPEGYSVSREKKERFSLILESASTNQTSMYLCASSFAWTAGGRNTEAFFGQGTRLTVV.